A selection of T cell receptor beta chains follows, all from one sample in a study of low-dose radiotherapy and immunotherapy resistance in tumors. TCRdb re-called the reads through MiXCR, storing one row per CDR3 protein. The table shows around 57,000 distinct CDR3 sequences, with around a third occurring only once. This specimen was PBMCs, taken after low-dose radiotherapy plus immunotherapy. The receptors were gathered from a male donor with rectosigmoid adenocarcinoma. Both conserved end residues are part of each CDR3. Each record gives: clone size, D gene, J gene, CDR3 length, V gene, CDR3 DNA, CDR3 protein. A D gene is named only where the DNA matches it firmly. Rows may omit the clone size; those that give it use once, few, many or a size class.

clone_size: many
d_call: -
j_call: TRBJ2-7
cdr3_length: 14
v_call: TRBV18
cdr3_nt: TGTGCCAGCTCACCCGGAGCGGGTGAGGACGAGCAGTACTTC
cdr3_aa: CASSPGAGEDEQYF

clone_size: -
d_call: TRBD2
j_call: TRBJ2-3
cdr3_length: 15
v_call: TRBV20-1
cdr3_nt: TGCAGTGCTATCACCTCCCGCGGGGGTGGAGATACGCAGTATTTT
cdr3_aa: CSAITSRGGGDTQYF

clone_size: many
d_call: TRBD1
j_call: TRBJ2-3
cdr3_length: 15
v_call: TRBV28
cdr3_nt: TGTGCCAGCACCCTCCGACAGGGGCGCCCAGATACGCAGTATTTT
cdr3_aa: CASTLRQGRPDTQYF

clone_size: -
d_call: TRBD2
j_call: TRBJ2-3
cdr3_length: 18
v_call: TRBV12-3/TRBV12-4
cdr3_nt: TGTGCCAGCAGTTTAGCGCTAGCGGGGGGGGGTCTAACAGATACGCAGTATTTT
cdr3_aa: CASSLALAGGGLTDTQYF

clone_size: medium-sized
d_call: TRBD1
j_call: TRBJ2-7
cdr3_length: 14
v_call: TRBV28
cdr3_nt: TGTGCCAGCCGCGGCACAGGGGGTTCCTACGAGCAGTACTTC
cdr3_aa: CASRGTGGSYEQYF

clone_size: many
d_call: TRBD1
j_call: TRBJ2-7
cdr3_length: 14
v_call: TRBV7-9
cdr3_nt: TGTGCCAGCAGCTTAACAGGGGGCTCCTACGAGCAGTACTTC
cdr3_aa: CASSLTGGSYEQYF

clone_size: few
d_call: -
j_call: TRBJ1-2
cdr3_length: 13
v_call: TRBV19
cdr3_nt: TGTGCCAGTAGGGATACGGATACCTATGGCTACACCTTC
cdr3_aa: CASRDTDTYGYTF

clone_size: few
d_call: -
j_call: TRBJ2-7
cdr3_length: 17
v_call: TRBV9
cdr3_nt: TGTGCCAGCAGCCTAACCCCTCAGGGGAGGGGCACCTACGAGCAGTACTTC
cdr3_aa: CASSLTPQGRGTYEQYF

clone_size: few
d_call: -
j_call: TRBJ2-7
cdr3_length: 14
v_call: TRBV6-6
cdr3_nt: TGTGCCAGCAGGTTGACGGAGTCCTCCCACGAGCAGTACTTC
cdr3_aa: CASRLTESSHEQYF

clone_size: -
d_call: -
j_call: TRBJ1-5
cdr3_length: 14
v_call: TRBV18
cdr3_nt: TGTGCCAGCTCAGCGATCCAGGGGAGTCAGCCCCAGCATTTT
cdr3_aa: CASSAIQGSQPQHF

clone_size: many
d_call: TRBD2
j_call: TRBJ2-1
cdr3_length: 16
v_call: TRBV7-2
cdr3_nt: TGTGCCAGCAGCTTAGGGTCGCGGGGGGGAGGCAATGAGCAGTTCTTC
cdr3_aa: CASSLGSRGGGNEQFF

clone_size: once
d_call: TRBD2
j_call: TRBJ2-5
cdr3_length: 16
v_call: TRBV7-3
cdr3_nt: TGTGCCAGCAGCCAAAGTTCTAGCGGGGGCTGGGAGACCCAGTACTTC
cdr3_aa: CASSQSSSGGWETQYF

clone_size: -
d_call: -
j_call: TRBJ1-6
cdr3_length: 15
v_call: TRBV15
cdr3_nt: TGTGCCACCAGCAGAGATGGGCGCAATAATTCACCCCTCCACTTT
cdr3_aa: CATSRDGRNNSPLHF

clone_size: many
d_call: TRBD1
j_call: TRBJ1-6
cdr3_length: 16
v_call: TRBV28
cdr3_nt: TGTGCCAGCAGTCCCGACAGGGGGCCCGTGAATTCACCCCTCCACTTT
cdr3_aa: CASSPDRGPVNSPLHF

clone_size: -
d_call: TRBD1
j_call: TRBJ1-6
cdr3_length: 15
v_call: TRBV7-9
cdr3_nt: TGTGCCAGCAGCTCAGCAGACAGGGGGAATTCACCCCTCCACTTT
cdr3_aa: CASSSADRGNSPLHF

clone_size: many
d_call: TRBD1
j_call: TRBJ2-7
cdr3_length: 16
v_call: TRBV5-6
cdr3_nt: TGTGCCAGCAGCTTGTTGGGGGGACAGGCCATTTACGAGCAGTACTTC
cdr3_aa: CASSLLGGQAIYEQYF

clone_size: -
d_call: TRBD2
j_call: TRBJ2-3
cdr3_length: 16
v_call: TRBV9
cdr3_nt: TGTGCCAGCAGCCCCCGGGGTAGCGGGGTCACAGATACGCAGTATTTT
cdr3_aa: CASSPRGSGVTDTQYF